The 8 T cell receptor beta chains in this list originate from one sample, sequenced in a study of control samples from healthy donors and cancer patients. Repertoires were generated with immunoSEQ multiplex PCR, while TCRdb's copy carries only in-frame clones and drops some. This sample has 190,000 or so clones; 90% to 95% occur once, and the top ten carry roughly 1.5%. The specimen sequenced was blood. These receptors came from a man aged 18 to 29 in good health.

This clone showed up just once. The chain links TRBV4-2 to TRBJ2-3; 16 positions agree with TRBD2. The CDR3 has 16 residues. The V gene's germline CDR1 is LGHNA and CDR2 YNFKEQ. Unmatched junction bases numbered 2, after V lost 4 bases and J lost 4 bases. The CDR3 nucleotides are TGTGCCAGCAGCCCGGGACTAGCGGGGGGGCCAGATACGCAGTATTTT. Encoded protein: CASSPGLAGGPDTQYF.

The CDR3 DNA sequence: TGTGCCAGCAGCCAGTGGGACAGGCACTATGGCTACACCTTC. This translates into CASSQWDRHYGYTF. This chain links TRBV3-1 (or the pseudogene TRBV3-2) with TRBJ1-2; 8 nucleotides line up with TRBD1. The junction had 3 bases not matched to a gene; V was cut back by 3 bases and J by 3 bases. The germline V gene encodes CDR1 LGHDT and CDR2 YNNKEL (reference sequence). The CDR3 totals 14 residues.

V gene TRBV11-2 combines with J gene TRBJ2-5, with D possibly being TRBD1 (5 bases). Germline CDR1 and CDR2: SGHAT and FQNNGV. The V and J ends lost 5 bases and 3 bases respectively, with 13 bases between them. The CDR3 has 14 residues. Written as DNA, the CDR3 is TGTGCCAGCAGCCCTAGAAGCAGGGAAGAGACCCAGTACTTC. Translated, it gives CASSPRSREETQYF.

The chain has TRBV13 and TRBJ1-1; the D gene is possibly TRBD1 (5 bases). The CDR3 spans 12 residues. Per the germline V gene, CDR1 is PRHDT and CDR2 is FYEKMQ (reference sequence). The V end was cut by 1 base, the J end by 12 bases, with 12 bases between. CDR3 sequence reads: CASSLEPGPTFF. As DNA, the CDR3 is TGTGCCAGCAGCTTAGAACCGGGGCCCACTTTCTTT. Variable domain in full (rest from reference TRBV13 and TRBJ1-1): AAGVIQSPRHLIKEKRETATLKCYPIPRHDTVYWYQQGPGQDPQFLISFYEKMQSDKGSIPDRFSAQQFSDYHSELNMSSLELGDSALYFCASSLEPGPTFFGQGTRLTVV.

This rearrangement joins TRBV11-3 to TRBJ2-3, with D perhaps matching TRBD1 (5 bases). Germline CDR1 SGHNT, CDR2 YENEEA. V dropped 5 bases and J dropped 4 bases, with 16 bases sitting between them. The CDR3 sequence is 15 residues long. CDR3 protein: CASSPDSSVSDTQYF. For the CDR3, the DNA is TGTGCCAGCAGCCCCGACAGTTCAGTTTCAGATACGCAGTATTTT.

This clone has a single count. In DNA, the CDR3 is TGTGCCAGCAGCTTAGCGGGAGAGACCCAGTACTTC. Translated, it gives CASSLAGETQYF. The chain has TRBV7-9 and TRBJ2-5; D call uncertain. The V end was cut by 0 bases, the J end by 4 bases, with 3 bases between. CDR1 is SEHNR and CDR2 is FQNEAQ in the germline V gene (reference sequence). The CDR3 length is 12 residues.

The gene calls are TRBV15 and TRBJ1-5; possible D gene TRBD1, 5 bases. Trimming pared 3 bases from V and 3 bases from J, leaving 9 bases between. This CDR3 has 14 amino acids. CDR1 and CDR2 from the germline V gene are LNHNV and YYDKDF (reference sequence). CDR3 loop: CATSSRDLNQPQHF. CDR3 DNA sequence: TGTGCCACCAGCAGCCGGGACCTCAATCAGCCCCAGCATTTT.

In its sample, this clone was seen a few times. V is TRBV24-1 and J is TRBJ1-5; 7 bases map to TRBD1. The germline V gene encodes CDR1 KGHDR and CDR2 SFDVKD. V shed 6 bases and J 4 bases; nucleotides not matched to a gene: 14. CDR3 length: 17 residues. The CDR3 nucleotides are TGTGCCACCAGTCTAGGCGTAGGGGGCGGCGGGAATCAGCCCCAGCATTTT. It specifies CATSLGVGGGGNQPQHF.